This T cell receptor beta chain is drawn from a study of regulatory T cells in long-lasting Graves disease. This CDR3 is built from 16 residues. V was clipped by 5 bases and J by 5 bases, with 18 bases between them. Germline loops: CDR1 WNHNN, CDR2 SYGVQD (reference sequence). CDR3-region Arm-PCR and iRepertoire HTBI primers produced the TCR beta libraries. A single record per CDR3 protein comes from TCRdb applying MiXCR to the multiplex PCR reads. The sample has some 500,000 distinct CDR3 sequences, around 16% seen once; the top ten hold roughly 25%. Study-wide results and limits: Researchers reported studying only peripheral blood, not thyroid tissue.

On this clonotype: The antigen is undetermined.

As for time point: newly diagnosed GD, antithyroid drugs for less than 3 months. The TCR library used RNA extracted from PBMCs. Another study also made use of these data, one on T cells in Graves' hyperthyroidism and ophthalmopathy. According to that study: Blood also showed most of the thyroid clonotypes that were expanded above 0.001. Progression to ophthalmopathy was predicted a median of 6.5 months early.

V is TRBV10-1 and J is TRBJ2-2; D may be TRBD1 or TRBD2 (5 bases each). This specimen was peripheral blood mononuclear cells (PBMCs), taken at new diagnosis, from a patient treated with antithyroid drugs. This sequence was found in a woman aged 40-65 years with Graves disease. In DNA form, the CDR3 reads TGCGCCAGCAGTCGTTATAGGGACGGGAAAACCGGGGAGCTGTTTTTT. Amino acids: CASSRYRDGKTGELFF.